The source of this T cell receptor beta chain is a study of blood T cells in healthy people across ages. Study at large: Capturing about one barcoded beta molecule per two T cells was achieved by template switching. Findings and caveats of the study: Estimated diversity that came from one million T cells was considered an underestimate.

CDR1 and CDR2 (germline): SNHLY, FYNNEI. The CDR3 extends over 13 amino acids. V was pared by 4 bases and J by 6 bases, with 3 bases of the junction left unmatched. Comments on this clonotype: Its antigen is as yet unknown.

The study recruited healthy Caucasian donors from Russia who were aged about 6 to 100. Next came a second PCR, run for about 7 to 11 cycles, which used a sample-barcoded 5' primer along with a J-beta primer mix. TCRdb re-called the 5' RACE reads with MiXCR, one entry per CDR3 protein. The sample consists of more than 1 million distinct CDR3 sequences, 45% of them appearing once. The clonotype comes from a woman aged 55-69 years in good health. Source material: blood. The chain employs TRBV2 and TRBJ2-3, with 8 bases aligning to TRBD2. CDR3 DNA: TGTGCCAGCAGTGCGGGACTAGAGGATACGCAGTATTTT. Amino acid sequence: CASSAGLEDTQYF.